Sequencing of this TCR beta chain was carried out in a study of response to subunit inactivated influenza vaccine. Study conclusions and caveats: The authors put forward the suggestion that each seasonal influenza vaccination may bring in only a limited number of new T cells.

MiXCR, run by TCRdb on the RT-PCR reads, gives a single entry per CDR3 protein. The table has roughly 650,000 distinct CDR3 sequences, around 15% seen once. About this clonotype itself: The antigen is unknown.

V was cut by 1 base and J by 2 bases, with 12 bases left in between. This CDR3 is built from 15 residues. Germline CDR1 reads SGHTA; CDR2 reads FQGNSA. The TCR was taken from a man aged 50 or older who received an inactivated influenza vaccine. The genes are TRBV7-2 and TRBJ2-7, with D possibly TRBD1 on 5 matching bases. The source material was PBMCs from blood, sampled 14 days before vaccination. The CDR3 here is CASSLVPGRTYEQYF. CDR3 bases: TGTGCCAGCAGCTTAGTTCCAGGGCGGACCTACGAGCAGTACTTC.